Each of the 30 T cell receptor beta chains below was sequenced from the same sample in a study of T cells in Graves' hyperthyroidism and ophthalmopathy. From RNA transcripts, TCR beta CDR3 regions were amplified. The HTBI primer set drove a first-round RT-PCR of the TCR CDR3. TCRdb analysed the multiplex PCR reads with MiXCR anew, one entry per CDR3 protein. There are about 690,000 distinct CDR3 sequences in the sample; 15% to 20% occur only once, and about 14% lies in the top ten. The sequencing input was blood. The receptors stem from a man in his forties or fifties with Graves' hyperthyroidism.

This clonotype has just a few counts. V is TRBV27 and J is TRBJ1-5; D remains unclear. The CDR3 extends over 15 amino acids. The germline CDR1 and CDR2 sequences are MNHEY and SMNVEV (reference sequence). The germline V and J ends were trimmed by 2 bases and 1 base, with 9 bases remaining between them. The CDR3 spells CASSLLANSNQPQHF. The CDR3 DNA reads TGTGCCAGCAGTTTACTTGCCAACAGCAATCAGCCCCAGCATTTT.

A few counts support this clonotype. The chain has TRBV7-8 and TRBJ2-1; unclear D gene. Germline values: CDR1 SGHVS, CDR2 FQNEAQ. There are 15 residues in the CDR3. The germline V and J ends were trimmed by 1 base and 6 bases, with 13 bases remaining between them. The CDR3 region is CASSLDPRTFNEQFF. CDR3 sequence (DNA): TGTGCCAGCAGCTTAGATCCTAGGACGTTCAATGAGCAGTTCTTC.

This clonotype was observed many times. At one end, the junction sequence differs from germline, possibly due to a read error. The gene calls are TRBV5-6 and TRBJ2-7, with 10 bases fitting TRBD1. Germline V gene lookup returns CDR1 SGHDT and CDR2 YYEEEE. The CDR3 totals 14 residues. CDR3 DNA: TGCGCCAGCAGCCAAGGGACAGGGGCCTACGAGCAGTACTTC. It is translated as CASSQGTGAYEQYF.

This clonotype has ten or more counts. The V call is TRBV7-8, the J call TRBJ1-1, with D uncertain. CDR1 is SGHVS, CDR2 FQNEAQ, per germline. V lost 5 bases, J lost 0 bases, and 7 bases lay in between. The CDR3 covers 13 residues. The CDR3 nucleotides are TGTGCCAGCAGCAGCCATATGAACACTGAAGCTTTCTTT. Amino acid sequence: CASSSHMNTEAFF.

A note on this clonotype: This may come from a read error, since a much larger clone is one base off. V is TRBV28 and J is TRBJ2-1; D is unclear. V was cut by 8 bases and J by 10 bases, with 21 bases left in between. This CDR3 is built from 14 residues. CDR1 and CDR2 from the germline V gene are MDHEN and SYDVKM. The CDR3 sequence: CASVGKQFPYEQFF. CDR3 coding DNA: TGTGCCAGCGTGGGAAAACAGTTCCCCTACGAGCAGTTCTTC.

This clonotype was detected many times. Here the CDR3 reads CASSQPWTGVKTQYF. The CDR3 DNA sequence: TGTGCCAGCAGCCAACCTTGGACAGGGGTGAAGACCCAGTACTTC. The chain recombines TRBV3-1 with TRBJ2-5; 9 nucleotides agree with TRBD1. J gave up 6 bases and V 2 bases, and 7 bases lay outside the gene matches. Germline CDR1 is LGHDT and CDR2 is YNNKEL (reference sequence). This CDR3 contains 15 residues.

The chain uses TRBV7-9 and TRBJ2-3, with unresolved D. Germline V gene data show CDR1 as SEHNR and CDR2 as FQNEAQ (reference sequence). Deletions cut 4 bases from V and 2 bases from J, with 16 bases between. CDR3 length: 16 amino acids. As DNA, the CDR3 is TGTGCCAGCAGCTCATCAGGCGACTTCCCCACAGATACGCAGTATTTT. Protein sequence: CASSSSGDFPTDTQYF.

The rearrangement links TRBV3-1 to TRBJ2-1; 11 nucleotides align to TRBD2. The CDR3 has 16 amino acids. V shed 2 bases, J shed 8 bases, and the junction held 8 bases outside the gene matches. In germline, CDR1 is LGHDT, CDR2 YNNKEL (reference sequence). CDR3 in DNA: TGTGCCAGCAGCCAATTTAGCGGGAGGGCCGTTCATGAGCAGTTCTTC. It codes for CASSQFSGRAVHEQFF.

There are many counts of this clonotype. The rearrangement joins TRBV28 to TRBJ2-6; D might be TRBD1 or TRBD2, each matching 5 bases. This CDR3 comprises 16 residues. The V gene's germline CDR1 is MDHEN and CDR2 SYDVKM. Trimming stripped 6 bases from V and 3 bases from J, with 15 bases between. The CDR3 is CASRDPGTVGANVLTF. CDR3 in DNA: TGTGCCAGCAGAGATCCCGGGACGGTTGGGGCCAACGTCCTGACTTTC.

The gene calls are TRBV5-6 and TRBJ2-1; tentative D call: TRBD2 (6 bases). The germline gives CDR1 SGHDT, CDR2 YYEEEE. V lost 4 bases and J lost 7, with 24 bases in between. The CDR3 has 17 residues. This CDR3 reads CASSPDFGGALLNEQFF. Written as DNA, the CDR3 is TGTGCCAGCAGCCCCGATTTCGGGGGAGCGTTGTTAAATGAGCAGTTCTTC. Supplemented by reference TRBV5-6 and TRBJ2-1, the full variable domain reads DAGVTQSPTHLIKTRGQQVTLRCSPKSGHDTVSWYQQALGQGPQFIFQYYEEEERQRGNFPDRFSGHQFPNYSSELNVNALLLGDSALYLCASSPDFGGALLNEQFFGPGTRLTVL.

This clonotype has ten or more counts. The chain has TRBV19 and TRBJ2-3; D is uncertain. The CDR3 sequence is 18 residues long. The V and J ends lost 1 base and 1 base respectively, with 18 bases between them. Germline CDR1 LNHDA, CDR2 SQIVND (reference sequence). Here the CDR3 DNA reads TGTGCCAGTAGTATAGGTTCCCTCGCAGCCCAGCGCACAGATACGCAGTATTTT. Residues: CASSIGSLAAQRTDTQYF.

This clonotype was seen at least ten times. The V gene is TRBV27, the J gene TRBJ1-2; TRBD1 matches 8 bases. The V segment lost 8 bases and the J segment 5 bases; nucleotides outside the gene matches: 13. The CDR3 totals 15 residues. Germline V gene sequence: CDR1 MNHEY, CDR2 SMNVEV (reference sequence). The CDR3 nucleotides are TGTGCCAGCCACAGTCGAGGGACAGGAGGTTATGGCTACACCTTC. As protein: CASHSRGTGGYGYTF.

This rearrangement joins TRBV14 to TRBJ2-7; maybe TRBD2 (6 bases). Germline V gene data show CDR1 as SGHDN and CDR2 as FVKESK. V dropped 2 bases and J dropped 1 base, with 21 bases sitting between them. CDR3 length equals 18 residues. This CDR3 reads CASSQSYSRLGNSYEQYF. CDR3 DNA sequence: TGTGCCAGCAGCCAATCCTATTCGCGACTAGGGAATTCCTACGAGCAGTACTTC.

The genes are TRBV5-1 and TRBJ1-2; D might be TRBD1 (5 bases). The CDR3 extends over 14 amino acids. V dropped 3 bases and J dropped 4 bases, with 13 bases sitting between them. Germline V CDR1 and CDR2: SGHRS, YFSETQ. The CDR3 region is CASSSRGVGYGYTF. CDR3 sequence (DNA): TGCGCCAGCAGCTCACGGGGGGTCGGCTATGGCTACACCTTC.

The chain is built from TRBV11-2 and TRBJ2-1; TRBD2 matches at 8 bases. This CDR3 is 14 amino acids long. V shed 3 bases, J shed 4 bases, and the junction held 2 bases outside the gene matches. Germline V gene lookup returns CDR1 SGHAT and CDR2 FQNNGV. CDR3 amino acids: CASSFSGKYNEQFF. CDR3 nucleotides: TGTGCCAGCAGCTTTAGCGGGAAGTACAATGAGCAGTTCTTC.

This clonotype was recorded many times. V gene TRBV5-1 combines with J gene TRBJ2-1; D not resolved. The CDR3 runs to 12 residues. Germline V lookup: CDR1 SGHRS, CDR2 YFSETQ. Trimming took off 3 bases at V and 10 bases at J, with 11 bases between the two ends. CDR3 DNA sequence: TGCGCCAGCAGCTCGGCCCGGGTGGAGCAGTTCTTC. Encoded protein: CASSSARVEQFF.

This clonotype was detected many times. J is TRBJ2-7 and V is TRBV28, with D perhaps TRBD2 (5 bases). The V gene's germline CDR1 is MDHEN and CDR2 SYDVKM. Trimming pared 6 bases from V and 2 bases from J, leaving 14 bases between. CDR3 length: 14 amino acids. CDR3 amino acids: CASSELSAAYEQYF. The DNA for the CDR3 is TGTGCCAGCAGCGAGCTTAGCGCAGCCTACGAGCAGTACTTC.

The gene calls are TRBV25-1 and TRBJ2-5; 9 positions match TRBD2. The CDR3 contains 15 residues. With V trimmed by 4 bases and J by 2 bases, 5 bases remained unmatched. CDR1 MGHDK and CDR2 SYGVNS come from the germline V gene. The CDR3 region has the DNA TGTGCCAGCAGTGCGCTGACTAGCGGACAAGAGACCCAGTACTTC. As protein: CASSALTSGQETQYF.

Ten or more counts support this clonotype. The rearrangement uses TRBV7-8 and TRBJ2-1, with D possibly matching TRBD2 (5 bases). The CDR3 is 16 amino acids. Trimming pared 5 bases from V and 8 bases from J, leaving 22 bases between. Germline CDR1 reads SGHVS; CDR2 reads FQNEAQ. This CDR3 is CASSHGVQPPRHEQFF. CDR3 nucleotide sequence: TGTGCCAGCAGCCACGGGGTCCAGCCCCCACGCCATGAGCAGTTCTTC.

This clonotype was observed many times. The chain joins TRBV6-5 to TRBJ2-2; D gene uncertain. Germline V CDR1 and CDR2: MNHEY, SVGAGI. V was pared by 1 base and J by 5 bases, with 5 bases between. This CDR3 is built from 13 residues. The CDR3 DNA reads as TGTGCCAGCAGTTACTACGGGACCGGGGAGCTGTTTTTT. This translates into CASSYYGTGELFF.

Details on this clonotype: Just one base apart from a much larger clone, this may be a read error. For the CDR3, the DNA is TGTGCCGGCAGCCCTGGCGTCCAAGAGACCCAGTACTTC. Encoded protein: CAGSPGVQETQYF. This rearrangement joins TRBV7-3 to TRBJ2-5; D not certain. Germline V CDR1 and CDR2: SGHTA, FQGTGA. The CDR3 runs to 13 residues.

The chain couples TRBV28 to TRBJ1-2, with TRBD1 as a possible D gene (6 bases). Germline V gene lookup returns CDR1 MDHEN and CDR2 SYDVKM. This CDR3 is 16 amino acids long. Trimming left V 5 bases short and J 0 bases short, with 16 bases between. Here the CDR3 DNA reads TGTGCCAGCAGTCCCCCAGGGGACCGGGCTAACTATGGCTACACCTTC. Its protein product is CASSPPGDRANYGYTF.

The rearrangement uses TRBV5-1 and TRBJ1-1; D gene uncertain. Germline V CDR1 and CDR2: SGHRS, YFSETQ. Trimming took off 5 bases at V and 5 bases at J, with 13 bases between the two ends. The CDR3 length is 13 residues. The CDR3 DNA sequence: TGCGCCAGCAGAAGTGACTCCCGAACTGAAGCTTTCTTT. Encoded protein: CASRSDSRTEAFF.

V usage is TRBV19 and J usage is TRBJ2-3; TRBD2 aligns across 11 bases. After removal of 4 bases from V and 5 bases from J, the junction contained 2 bases not matched to a gene. CDR3 length: 14 amino acids. Per the germline V gene, CDR1 is LNHDA and CDR2 is SQIVND (reference sequence). CDR3 in amino acids: CASSTTSGGDTQYF. The CDR3 coding sequence is TGTGCCAGTAGTACCACTAGCGGGGGAGATACGCAGTATTTT.

This clonotype was found a few times. The gene calls are TRBV4-2 and TRBJ2-7, with D unclear. The V gene's germline CDR1 is LGHNA and CDR2 YNFKEQ. Trimming removed 0 bases from V and 3 bases from J, with 9 bases in between. The CDR3 spans 14 residues. The DNA for the CDR3 is TGTGCCAGCAGCCAAGATCGTCATATCTACGAGCAGTACTTC. This codes for CASSQDRHIYEQYF.

V gene TRBV13 combines with J gene TRBJ1-2; D may be TRBD1 (5 bases). This CDR3 has 15 residues. CDR1 is PRHDT, CDR2 FYEKMQ, per germline (reference sequence). V was shortened by 7 bases and J by 1 base, with 16 bases between the two germline ends. In nucleotides, the CDR3 is TGTGCCAGCACCATGACAGATGAGATTAACTATGGCTACACCTTC. This encodes CASTMTDEINYGYTF.

This clonotype has a handful of counts. The chain carries TRBV27 and TRBJ2-1, with a possible D match to TRBD2 (5 bases). Germline-derived CDR1 and CDR2 are MNHEY and SMNVEV (reference sequence). V was shortened by 6 bases and J by 4 bases, with 10 bases between the two germline ends. The CDR3 runs to 13 residues. CDR3 sequence reads: CASSQTSYNEQFF. The CDR3 bases are TGTGCCAGCAGCCAAACTAGTTACAATGAGCAGTTCTTC.

This clonotype has ten or more counts. The chain links TRBV10-3 to TRBJ1-2; 9 bases are shared with TRBD1. Germline-derived CDR1 and CDR2 are ENHRY and SYGVKD. This CDR3 region has 14 residues. J gave up 2 bases and V 6 bases, and 4 bases lay outside the gene matches. The CDR3: CAIRETGGNYGYTF. CDR3 sequence (DNA): TGTGCCATCAGGGAGACAGGGGGGAACTATGGCTACACCTTC.

This clonotype was seen only once. The gene calls are TRBV5-1 and TRBJ2-1; tentatively, D is TRBD2 (5 bases). V gave up 4 bases and J gave up 3 bases, with 20 bases separating them. The CDR3 contains 17 residues. Per the germline V gene, CDR1 is SGHRS and CDR2 is YFSETQ. CDR3: CASSPGPSGEGYNEQFF. The CDR3 DNA sequence: TGCGCCAGCAGCCCGGGTCCCAGCGGAGAGGGCTACAATGAGCAGTTCTTC. Variable domain in full (rest from reference TRBV5-1 and TRBJ2-1): KAGVTQTPRYLIKTRGQQVTLSCSPISGHRSVSWYQQTPGQGLQFLFEYFSETQRNKGNFPGRFSGRQFSNSRSEMNVSTLELGDSALYLCASSPGPSGEGYNEQFFGPGTRLTVL.

The chain recombines TRBV10-2 with TRBJ2-4; no clear D gene. CDR3 length: 13 residues. Trimming took 0 bases from V and 13 from J, leaving 13 bases between them. Germline loops: CDR1 WSHSY, CDR2 SAAADI. The CDR3, as DNA: TGCGCCAGCAGTGAGTCACGAGGATTGGTACAGTACTTC. Translating gives CASSESRGLVQYF.